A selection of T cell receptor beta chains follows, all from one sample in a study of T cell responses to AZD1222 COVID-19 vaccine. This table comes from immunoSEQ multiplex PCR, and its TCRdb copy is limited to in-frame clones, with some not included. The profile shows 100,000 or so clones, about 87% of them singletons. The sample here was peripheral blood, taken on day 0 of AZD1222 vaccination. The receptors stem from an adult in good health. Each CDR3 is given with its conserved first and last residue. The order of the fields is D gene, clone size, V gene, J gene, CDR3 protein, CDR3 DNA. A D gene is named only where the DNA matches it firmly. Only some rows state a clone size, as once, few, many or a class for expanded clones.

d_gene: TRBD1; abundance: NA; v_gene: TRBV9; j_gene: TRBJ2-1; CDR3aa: CASSVEGQGTGEQFF; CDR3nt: TGTGCCAGCAGCGTAGAGGGACAGGGGACCGGTGAGCAGTTCTTC
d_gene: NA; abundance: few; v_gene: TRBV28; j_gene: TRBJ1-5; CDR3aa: CASSLTRPQHF; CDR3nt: TGTGCCAGCAGTTTAACACGGCCCCAGCATTTT
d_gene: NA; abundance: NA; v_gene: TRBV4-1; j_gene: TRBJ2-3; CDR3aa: CASSHSGGTGTDTQYF; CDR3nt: TGCGCCAGCAGCCACAGCGGAGGGACGGGCACAGATACGCAGTATTTT
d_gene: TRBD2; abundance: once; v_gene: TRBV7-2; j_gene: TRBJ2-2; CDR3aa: CASSLTAASGRGTGELFF; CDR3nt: TGTGCCAGCAGCTTAACGGCCGCTAGCGGGAGAGGGACCGGGGAGCTGTTTTTT
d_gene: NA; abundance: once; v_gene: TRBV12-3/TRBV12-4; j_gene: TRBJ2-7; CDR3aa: CASSWGADEQYF; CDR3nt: TGTGCCAGCAGTTGGGGTGCGGACGAGCAGTACTTC
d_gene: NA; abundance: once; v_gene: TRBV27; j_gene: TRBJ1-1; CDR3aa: CASSPGLATEAFF; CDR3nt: TGTGCCAGCAGTCCAGGGTTGGCAACTGAAGCTTTCTTT
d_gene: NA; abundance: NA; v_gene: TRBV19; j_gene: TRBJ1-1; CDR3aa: CASSSDRDTEAFF; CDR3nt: TGTGCCAGTAGCTCCGATCGGGATACTGAAGCTTTCTTT
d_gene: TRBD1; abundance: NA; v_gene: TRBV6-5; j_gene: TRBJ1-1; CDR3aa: CASRYRGLATEAFF; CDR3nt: TGTGCCAGCAGGTACAGGGGGCTGGCCACTGAAGCTTTCTTT
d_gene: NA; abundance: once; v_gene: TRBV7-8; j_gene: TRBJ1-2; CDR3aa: CASSLAFSFQGHSSGTSGYTF; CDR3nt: TGTGCCAGCAGCTTAGCGTTTAGTTTCCAGGGTCATTCGTCGGGGACTAGTGGCTACACCTTC
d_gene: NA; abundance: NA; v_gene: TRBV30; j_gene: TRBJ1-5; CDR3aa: CAWSVGPGGNQPQHF; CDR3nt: TGTGCCTGGAGCGTAGGGCCAGGGGGCAATCAGCCCCAGCATTTT
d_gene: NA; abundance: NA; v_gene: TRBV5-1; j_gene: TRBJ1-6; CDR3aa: CASSYGEGNSPLHF; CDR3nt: TGCGCCAGCAGCTACGGGGAAGGGAATTCACCCCTCCACTTT
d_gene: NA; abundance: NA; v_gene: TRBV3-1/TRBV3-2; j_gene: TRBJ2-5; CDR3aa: CASSQDLGGGIGPQYF; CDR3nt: TGTGCCAGCAGCCAAGATTTGGGTGGGGGAATTGGGCCCCAGTACTTC
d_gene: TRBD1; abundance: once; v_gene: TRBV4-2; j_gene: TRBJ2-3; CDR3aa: CASSPRGRVTDTQYF; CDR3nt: TGTGCCAGCAGCCCCAGGGGGCGCGTAACAGATACGCAGTATTTT
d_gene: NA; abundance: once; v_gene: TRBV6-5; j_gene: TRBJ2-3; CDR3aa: CASSYRLSDPQYF; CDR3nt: TGTGCCAGCAGTTACAGGCTTTCTGATCCGCAGTATTTT
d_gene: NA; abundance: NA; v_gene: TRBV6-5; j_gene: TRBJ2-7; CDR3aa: CASMGAYYEQYF; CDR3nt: TGTGCCAGCATGGGGGCATACTACGAGCAGTACTTC
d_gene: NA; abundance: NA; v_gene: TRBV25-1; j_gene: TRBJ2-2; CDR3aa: CASSVMGAVLNTGELFF; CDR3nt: TGTGCCAGCAGTGTCATGGGGGCGGTACTGAACACCGGGGAGCTGTTTTTT
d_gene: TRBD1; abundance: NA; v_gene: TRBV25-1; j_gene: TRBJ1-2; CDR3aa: CASSGAGGFQGYTF; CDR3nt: TGTGCCAGCAGTGGAGCAGGGGGCTTTCAAGGCTACACCTTC
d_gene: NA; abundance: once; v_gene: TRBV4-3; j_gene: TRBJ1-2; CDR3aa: CASSQDPPEGTSGYTF; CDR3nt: TGCGCCAGCAGCCAAGATCCCCCGGAGGGGACCAGTGGCTACACCTTC
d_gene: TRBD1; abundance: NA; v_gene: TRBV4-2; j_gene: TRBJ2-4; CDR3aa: CASSQGQGIIPFQYF; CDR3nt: TGTGCCAGCAGCCAGGGACAGGGTATTATTCCTTTTCAGTACTTC
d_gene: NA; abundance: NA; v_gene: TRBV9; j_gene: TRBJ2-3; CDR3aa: CASSVGGVSTDTQYF; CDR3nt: TGTGCCAGCAGCGTAGGCGGGGTCAGCACAGATACGCAGTATTTT
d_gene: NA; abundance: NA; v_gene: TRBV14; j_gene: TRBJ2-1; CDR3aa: CASSWDPKGNEQFF; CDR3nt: TGTGCCAGCAGCTGGGATCCCAAGGGCAATGAGCAGTTCTTC
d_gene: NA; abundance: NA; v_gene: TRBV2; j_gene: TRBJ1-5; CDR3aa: CASSEEVGNQPQHF; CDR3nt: TGTGCCAGCAGTGAGGAAGTCGGCAATCAGCCCCAGCATTTT
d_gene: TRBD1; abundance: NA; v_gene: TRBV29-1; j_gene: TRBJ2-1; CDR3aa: CSVPGTGGSMYNEQFF; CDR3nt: TGCAGCGTTCCCGGGACAGGAGGATCAATGTACAATGAGCAGTTCTTC
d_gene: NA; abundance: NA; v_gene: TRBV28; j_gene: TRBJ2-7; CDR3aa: CASGPGHLYEQYF; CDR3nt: TGTGCCAGCGGCCCGGGACATCTCTACGAGCAGTACTTC
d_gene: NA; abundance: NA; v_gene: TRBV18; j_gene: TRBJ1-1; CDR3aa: CASSPREGKDTEAFF; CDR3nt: TGTGCCAGCTCACCACGGGAGGGGAAGGACACTGAAGCTTTCTTT
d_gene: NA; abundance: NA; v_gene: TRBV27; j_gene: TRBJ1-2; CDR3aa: CASSSNLGQAVRLHGYTF; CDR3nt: TGTGCCAGCAGTTCGAACCTGGGCCAGGCAGTTAGATTACATGGCTACACCTTC
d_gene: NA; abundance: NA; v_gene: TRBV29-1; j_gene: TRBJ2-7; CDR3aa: CSVESGYEQYF; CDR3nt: TGCAGCGTTGAATCAGGCTACGAGCAGTACTTC
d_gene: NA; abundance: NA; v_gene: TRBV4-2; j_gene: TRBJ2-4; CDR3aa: CASSQEVGTPLIPKNIQYF; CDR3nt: TGTGCCAGCAGCCAAGAGGTCGGGACCCCGCTTATCCCCAAAAACATTCAGTACTTC
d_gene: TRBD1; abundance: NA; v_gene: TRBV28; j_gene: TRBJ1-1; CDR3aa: CASSSQGAGDTEAFF; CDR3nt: TGTGCCAGCAGTTCACAGGGGGCCGGCGACACTGAAGCTTTCTTT